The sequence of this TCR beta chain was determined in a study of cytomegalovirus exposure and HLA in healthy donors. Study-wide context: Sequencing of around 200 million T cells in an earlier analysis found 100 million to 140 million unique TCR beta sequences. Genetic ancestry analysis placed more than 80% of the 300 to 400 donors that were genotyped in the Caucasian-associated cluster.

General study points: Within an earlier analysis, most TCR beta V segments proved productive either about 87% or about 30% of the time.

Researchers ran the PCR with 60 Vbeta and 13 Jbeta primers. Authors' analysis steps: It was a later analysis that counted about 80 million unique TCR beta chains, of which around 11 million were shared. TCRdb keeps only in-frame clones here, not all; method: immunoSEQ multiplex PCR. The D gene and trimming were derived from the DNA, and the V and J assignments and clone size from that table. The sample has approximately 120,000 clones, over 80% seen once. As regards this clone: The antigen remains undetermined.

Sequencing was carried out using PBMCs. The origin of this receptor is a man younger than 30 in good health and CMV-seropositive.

CDR3 region: CASSDRQGHYGYTF. The CDR3 nucleotides read TGTGCCAGCAGCGACAGACAGGGGCACTATGGCTACACCTTC. The chain recombines TRBV27 with TRBJ1-2; 8 positions match TRBD1. The V gene's germline CDR1 is MNHEY and CDR2 SMNVEV (reference sequence). The CDR3 is made up of 14 amino acids. Trimming took 6 bases from V and 3 from J; bases not matched to a gene: 6.